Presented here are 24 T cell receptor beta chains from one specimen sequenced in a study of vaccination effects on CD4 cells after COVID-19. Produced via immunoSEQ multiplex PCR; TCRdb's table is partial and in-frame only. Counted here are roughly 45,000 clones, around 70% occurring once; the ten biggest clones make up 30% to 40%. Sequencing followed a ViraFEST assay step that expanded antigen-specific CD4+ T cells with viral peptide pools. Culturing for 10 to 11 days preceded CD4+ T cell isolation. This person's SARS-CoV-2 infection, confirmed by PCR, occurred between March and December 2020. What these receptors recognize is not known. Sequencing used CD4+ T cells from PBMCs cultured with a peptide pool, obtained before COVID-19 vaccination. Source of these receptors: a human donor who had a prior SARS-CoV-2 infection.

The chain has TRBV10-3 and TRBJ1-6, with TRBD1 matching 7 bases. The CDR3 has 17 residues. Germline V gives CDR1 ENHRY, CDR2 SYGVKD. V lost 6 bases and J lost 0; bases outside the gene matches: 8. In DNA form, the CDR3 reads TGTGCCATCAGCCCGACAGGGCGCAGCTCCTATAATTCACCCCTCCACTTT. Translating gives CAISPTGRSSYNSPLHF.

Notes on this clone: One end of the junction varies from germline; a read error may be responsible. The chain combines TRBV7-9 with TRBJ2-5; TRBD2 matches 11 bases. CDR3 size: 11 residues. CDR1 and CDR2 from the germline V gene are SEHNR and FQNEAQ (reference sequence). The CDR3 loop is CASSATSGGDF. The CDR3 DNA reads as TGTGCCAGCAGCGCAACTAGCGGGGGTGACTTC.

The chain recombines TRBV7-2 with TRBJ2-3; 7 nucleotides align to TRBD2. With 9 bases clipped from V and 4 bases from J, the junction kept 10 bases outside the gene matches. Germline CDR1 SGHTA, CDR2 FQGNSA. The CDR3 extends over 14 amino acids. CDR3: CASRTQRGPDTQYF. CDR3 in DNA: TGTGCCAGTAGAACCCAGCGGGGCCCAGATACGCAGTATTTT.

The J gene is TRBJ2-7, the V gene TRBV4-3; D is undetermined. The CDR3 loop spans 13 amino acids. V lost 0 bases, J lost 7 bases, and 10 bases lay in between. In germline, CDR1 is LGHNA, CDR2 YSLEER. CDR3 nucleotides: TGCGCCAGCAGCCAAGATATATTTCGGGAGCAGTACTTC. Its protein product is CASSQDIFREQYF.

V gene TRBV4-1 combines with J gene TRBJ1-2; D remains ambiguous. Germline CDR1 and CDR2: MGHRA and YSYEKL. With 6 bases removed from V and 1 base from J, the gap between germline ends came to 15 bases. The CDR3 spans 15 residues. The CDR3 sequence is CASRPTFFLNYGYTF. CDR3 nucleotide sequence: TGCGCCAGCAGGCCTACGTTCTTCCTTAACTATGGCTACACCTTC.

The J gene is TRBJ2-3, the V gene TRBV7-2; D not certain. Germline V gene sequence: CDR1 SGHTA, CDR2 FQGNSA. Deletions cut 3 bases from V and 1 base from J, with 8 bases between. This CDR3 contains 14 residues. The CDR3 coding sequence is TGTGCCAGCAGCTTCGGAATACGCACAGATACGCAGTATTTT. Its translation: CASSFGIRTDTQYF.

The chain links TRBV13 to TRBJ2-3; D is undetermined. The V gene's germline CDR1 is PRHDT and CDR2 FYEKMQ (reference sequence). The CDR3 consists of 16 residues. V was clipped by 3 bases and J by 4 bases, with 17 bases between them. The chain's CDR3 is CASSLGLTLSPDTQYF. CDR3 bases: TGTGCCAGCAGCTTGGGGTTAACATTGTCCCCAGATACGCAGTATTTT.

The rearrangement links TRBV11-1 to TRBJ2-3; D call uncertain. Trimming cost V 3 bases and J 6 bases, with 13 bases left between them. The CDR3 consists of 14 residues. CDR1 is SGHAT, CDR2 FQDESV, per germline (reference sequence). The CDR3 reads CASSFRAASDTQYF. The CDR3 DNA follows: TGTGCCAGCAGCTTTCGGGCTGCCTCGGATACGCAGTATTTT. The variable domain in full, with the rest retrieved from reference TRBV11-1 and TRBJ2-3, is EAEVAQSPRYKITEKSQAVAFWCDPISGHATLYWYRQILGQGPELLVQFQDESVVDDSQLPKDRFSAERLKGVDSTLKIQPAELGDSAMYLCASSFRAASDTQYFGPGTRLTVL.

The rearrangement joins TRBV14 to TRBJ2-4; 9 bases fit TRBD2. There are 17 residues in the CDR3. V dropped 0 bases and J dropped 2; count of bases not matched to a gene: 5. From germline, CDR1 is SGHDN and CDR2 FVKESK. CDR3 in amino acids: CASSQDDLAGTKNIQYF. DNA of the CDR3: TGTGCCAGCAGCCAAGATGATCTAGCGGGGACCAAAAACATTCAGTACTTC.

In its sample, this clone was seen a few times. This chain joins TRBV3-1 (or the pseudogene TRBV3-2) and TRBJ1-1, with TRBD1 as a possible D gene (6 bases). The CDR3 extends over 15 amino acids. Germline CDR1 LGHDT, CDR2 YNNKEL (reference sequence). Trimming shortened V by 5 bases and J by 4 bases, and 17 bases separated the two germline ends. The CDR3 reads CASSSSLQGFTEAFF. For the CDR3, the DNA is TGTGCCAGCAGCTCCTCCCTCCAGGGGTTCACTGAAGCTTTCTTT.

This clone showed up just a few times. DNA of the CDR3: TGTGCCAGCAGCCCGGACGGTAACTATGGCTACACCTTC. Its protein is CASSPDGNYGYTF. The rearrangement joins TRBV5-4 to TRBJ1-2; D is ambiguous. In germline, CDR1 is SGHNT, CDR2 YYREEE (reference sequence). Trimming removed 4 bases at V and 1 base at J, with 8 bases between. The CDR3 runs to 13 residues.

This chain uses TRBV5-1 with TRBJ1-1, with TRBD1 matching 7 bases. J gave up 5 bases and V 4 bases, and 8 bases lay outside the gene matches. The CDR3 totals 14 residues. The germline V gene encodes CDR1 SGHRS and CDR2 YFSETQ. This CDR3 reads CASSEQGVGTEAFF. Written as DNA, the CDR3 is TGCGCCAGCAGCGAGCAGGGGGTAGGGACTGAAGCTTTCTTT.

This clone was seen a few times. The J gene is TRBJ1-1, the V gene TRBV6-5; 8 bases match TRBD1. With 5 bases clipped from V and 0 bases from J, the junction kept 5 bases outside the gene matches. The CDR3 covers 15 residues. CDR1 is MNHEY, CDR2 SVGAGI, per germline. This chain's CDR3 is CASSNHRGVNTEAFF. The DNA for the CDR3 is TGTGCCAGCAGTAACCACAGGGGGGTGAACACTGAAGCTTTCTTT.

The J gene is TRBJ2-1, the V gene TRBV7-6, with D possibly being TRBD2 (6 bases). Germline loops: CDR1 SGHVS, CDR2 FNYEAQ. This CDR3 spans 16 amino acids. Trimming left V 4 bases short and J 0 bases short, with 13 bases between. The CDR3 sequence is CASSSPLGSSYNEQFF. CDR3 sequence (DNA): TGTGCCAGCAGCTCCCCCCTCGGGAGCTCCTACAATGAGCAGTTCTTC.

The CDR3 sequence: CAWSGTIGYEQYF. In DNA, the CDR3 is TGTGCCTGGTCGGGGACAATAGGCTACGAGCAGTACTTC. The rearrangement uses TRBV30 and TRBJ2-7, with D possibly matching TRBD1 (6 bases). The germline V gene has CDR1 GTSNPN and CDR2 SVGIG (reference sequence). The CDR3 sequence is 13 residues long. The ends were cut back, 5 bases at V and 3 bases at J, with 14 bases in the middle.

The chain's CDR3 is CASRGRSLDQPQHF. The CDR3 DNA follows: TGTGCCAGCAGGGGCAGGTCGTTGGATCAGCCCCAGCATTTT. The chain recombines TRBV2 with TRBJ1-5; D is uncertain. The length of the CDR3 is 14 residues. Germline assignment: CDR1 SNHLY and CDR2 FYNNEI. The V end lost 6 bases, the J end lost 5 bases, and 14 bases lay between the germline ends.

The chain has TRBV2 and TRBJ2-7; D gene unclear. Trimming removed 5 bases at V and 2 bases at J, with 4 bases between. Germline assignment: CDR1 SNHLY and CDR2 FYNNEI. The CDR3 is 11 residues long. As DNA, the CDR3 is TGTGCCAGCAGTTATACCTACGAGCAGTACTTC. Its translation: CASSYTYEQYF. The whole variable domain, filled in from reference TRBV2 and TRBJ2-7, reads EPEVTQTPSHQVTQMGQEVILRCVPISNHLYFYWYRQILGQKVEFLVSFYNNEISEKSEIFDDQFSVERPDGSNFTLKIRSTKLEDSAMYFCASSYTYEQYFGPGTRLTVT.

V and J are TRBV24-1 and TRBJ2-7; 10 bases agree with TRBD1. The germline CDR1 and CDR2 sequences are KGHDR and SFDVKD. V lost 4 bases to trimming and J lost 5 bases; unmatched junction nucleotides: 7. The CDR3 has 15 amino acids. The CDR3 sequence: CATSDPGTGDDEQYF. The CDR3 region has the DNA TGTGCCACCAGTGACCCCGGGACAGGGGATGACGAGCAGTACTTC.

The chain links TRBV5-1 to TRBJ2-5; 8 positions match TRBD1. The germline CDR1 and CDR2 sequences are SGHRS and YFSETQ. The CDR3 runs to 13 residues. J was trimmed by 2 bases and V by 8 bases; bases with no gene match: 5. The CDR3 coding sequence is TGCGCCAGTGGGACAGGACCTCAAGAGACCCAGTACTTC. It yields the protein CASGTGPQETQYF.

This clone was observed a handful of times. The CDR3 DNA follows: TGTGCCAGCAGCTTGAAACAGGGTCTTGAAGCTTTCTTT. Translated: CASSLKQGLEAFF. The chain employs TRBV7-2 and TRBJ1-1, with a weak D call TRBD1 (6 bases). V lost 3 bases to trimming and J lost 7 bases, with 12 bases between them. The CDR3 consists of 13 residues. Germline CDR1 is SGHTA and CDR2 is FQGNSA.

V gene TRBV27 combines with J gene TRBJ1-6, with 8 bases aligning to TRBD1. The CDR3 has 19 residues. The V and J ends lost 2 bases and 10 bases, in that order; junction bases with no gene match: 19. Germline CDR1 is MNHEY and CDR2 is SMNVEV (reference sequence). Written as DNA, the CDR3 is TGTGCCAGCAGTTTAATCCCAGGGGGCTTCCCGACAAGGGGGTCACCCCTCCACTTT. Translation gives CASSLIPGGFPTRGSPLHF.

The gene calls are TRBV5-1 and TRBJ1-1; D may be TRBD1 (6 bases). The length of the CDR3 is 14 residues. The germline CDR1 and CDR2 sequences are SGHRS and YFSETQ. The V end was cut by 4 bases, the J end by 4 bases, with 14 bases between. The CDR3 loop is CASSPQGEVTEAFF. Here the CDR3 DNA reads TGCGCCAGCAGCCCACAGGGCGAGGTCACTGAAGCTTTCTTT.

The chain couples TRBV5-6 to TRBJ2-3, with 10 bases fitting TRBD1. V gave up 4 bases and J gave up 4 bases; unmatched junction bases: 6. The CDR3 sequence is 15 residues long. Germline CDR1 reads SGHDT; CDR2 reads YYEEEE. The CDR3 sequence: CASSRGQGFSDTQYF. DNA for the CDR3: TGTGCCAGCAGCAGGGGACAGGGGTTTTCAGATACGCAGTATTTT.

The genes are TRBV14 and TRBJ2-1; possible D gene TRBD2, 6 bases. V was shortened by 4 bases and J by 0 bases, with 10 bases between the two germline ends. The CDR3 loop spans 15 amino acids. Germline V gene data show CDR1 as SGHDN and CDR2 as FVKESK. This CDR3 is CASSRDLSSYNEQFF. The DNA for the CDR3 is TGTGCCAGCAGCCGGGACTTGAGCTCCTACAATGAGCAGTTCTTC.